The TCR beta chain described here comes from a study of OX40 agonist ivuxolimab in advanced cancers. General study points: Nonresponders included some who also had low normalized T-cell clonal expansion. In the 0.1 to 3.0 mg/kg range, CD4+ and CD8+ blood T cells had expanded clonally by week 6.

Concerning this clone itself: Its cognate antigen is unknown.

Deletions cut 3 bases from V and 4 bases from J, with 13 bases between. Looked up from germline, CDR1 is LNHDA and CDR2 is SQIVND (reference sequence). This CDR3 has 15 amino acids. Assay used: immunoSEQ multiplex PCR; TCRdb lists only in-frame clones, some missing. The table lists 75,000 to 100,000 clones, roughly nine tenths of them singletons. The receptor comes from an adult with an advanced solid tumor such as melanoma, head and neck, liver or kidney cancer. The material sequenced was CD4+ or CD8+ T cells sorted from blood, taken in a trial of the OX40 agonist ivuxolimab. The chain has TRBV19 and TRBJ2-1; tentatively, D is TRBD1 or TRBD2 (5 bases each). The CDR3 bases are TGTGCCAGTAGTATTTGGGGGAGTAGTTACAATGAGCAGTTCTTC. Amino acids: CASSIWGSSYNEQFF.